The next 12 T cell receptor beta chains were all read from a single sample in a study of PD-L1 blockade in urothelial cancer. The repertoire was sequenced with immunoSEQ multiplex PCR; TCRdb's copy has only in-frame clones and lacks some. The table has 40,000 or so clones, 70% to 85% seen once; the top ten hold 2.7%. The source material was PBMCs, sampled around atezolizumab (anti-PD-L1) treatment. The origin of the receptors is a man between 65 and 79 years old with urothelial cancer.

CDR3 residues: CASSEAQEYTEAFF. The DNA of the CDR3 is TGTGCCAGCAGTGAAGCGCAGGAATACACTGAAGCTTTCTTT. This chain connects TRBV6-1 to TRBJ1-1; D is ambiguous. V was trimmed by 0 bases and J by 3 bases, leaving 8 bases between them. Germline CDR1 MNHNS, CDR2 SASEGT. CDR3 length equals 14 residues.

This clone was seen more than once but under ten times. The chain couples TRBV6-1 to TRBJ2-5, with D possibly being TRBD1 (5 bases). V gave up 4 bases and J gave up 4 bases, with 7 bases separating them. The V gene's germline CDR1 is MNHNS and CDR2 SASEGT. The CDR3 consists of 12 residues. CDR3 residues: CASSVRGETQYF. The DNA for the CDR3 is TGTGCCAGCAGTGTTAGGGGAGAGACCCAGTACTTC.

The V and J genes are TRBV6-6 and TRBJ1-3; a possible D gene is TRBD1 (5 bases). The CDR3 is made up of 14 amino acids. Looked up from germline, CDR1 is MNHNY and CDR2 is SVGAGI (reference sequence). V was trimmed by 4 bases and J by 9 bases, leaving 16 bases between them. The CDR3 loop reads CASSSDSRRGTIYF. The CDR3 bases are TGTGCCAGCAGTTCTGACTCCCGGAGGGGCACCATATATTTT.

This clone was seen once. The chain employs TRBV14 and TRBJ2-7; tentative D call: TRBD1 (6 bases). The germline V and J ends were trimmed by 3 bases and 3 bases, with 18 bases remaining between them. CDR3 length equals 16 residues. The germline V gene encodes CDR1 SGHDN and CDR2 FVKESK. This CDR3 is CASSHFSGEFGYEQYF. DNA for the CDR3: TGTGCCAGCAGCCATTTCTCAGGGGAGTTCGGCTACGAGCAGTACTTC.

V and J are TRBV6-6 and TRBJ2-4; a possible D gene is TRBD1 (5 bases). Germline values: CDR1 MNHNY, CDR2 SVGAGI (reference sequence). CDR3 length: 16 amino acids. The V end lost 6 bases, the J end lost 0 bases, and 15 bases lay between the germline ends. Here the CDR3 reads CASSQGHTLAKNIQYF. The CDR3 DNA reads TGTGCCAGCAGCCAAGGACATACCCTAGCCAAAAACATTCAGTACTTC.

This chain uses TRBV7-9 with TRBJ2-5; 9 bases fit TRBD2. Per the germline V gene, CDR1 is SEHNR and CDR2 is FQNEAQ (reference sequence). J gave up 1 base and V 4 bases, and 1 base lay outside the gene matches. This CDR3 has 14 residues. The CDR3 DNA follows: TGTGCCAGCAGCTCGGGACTAGCCCAAGAGACCCAGTACTTC. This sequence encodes CASSSGLAQETQYF.

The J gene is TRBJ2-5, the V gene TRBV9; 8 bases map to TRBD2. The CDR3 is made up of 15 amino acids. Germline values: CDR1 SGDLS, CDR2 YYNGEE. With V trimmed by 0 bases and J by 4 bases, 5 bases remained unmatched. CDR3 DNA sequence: TGTGCCAGCAGCGTAGACGGGAGGGCCCGAGAGACCCAGTACTTC. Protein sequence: CASSVDGRARETQYF.

Here the CDR3 DNA reads TGTGCCAGCAGTGCCACAGGGGGCAGGTCTGGCAATCAGCCCCAGCATTTT. It is translated as CASSATGGRSGNQPQHF. The chain uses TRBV6-1 and TRBJ1-5; 9 bases agree with TRBD1. Trimming at V came to 4 bases and at J to 2 bases, leaving 9 bases not matched to a gene. CDR1 MNHNS and CDR2 SASEGT come from the germline V gene. The CDR3 is 17 residues long.

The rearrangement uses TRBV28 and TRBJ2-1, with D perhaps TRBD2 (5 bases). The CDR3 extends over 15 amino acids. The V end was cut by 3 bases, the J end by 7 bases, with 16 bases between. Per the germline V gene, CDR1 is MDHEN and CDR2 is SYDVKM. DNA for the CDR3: TGTGCCAGCAGTTTCTGGGGAACTAGGTCGAATGAGCAGTTCTTC. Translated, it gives CASSFWGTRSNEQFF.

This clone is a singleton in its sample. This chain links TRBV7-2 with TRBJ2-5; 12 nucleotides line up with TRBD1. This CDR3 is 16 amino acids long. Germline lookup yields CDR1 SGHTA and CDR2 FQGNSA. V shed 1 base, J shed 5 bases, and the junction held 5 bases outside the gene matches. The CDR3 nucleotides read TGTGCCAGCAGCTTAGGGGGACAGGGGGCGGGGGAGACCCAGTACTTC. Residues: CASSLGGQGAGETQYF.

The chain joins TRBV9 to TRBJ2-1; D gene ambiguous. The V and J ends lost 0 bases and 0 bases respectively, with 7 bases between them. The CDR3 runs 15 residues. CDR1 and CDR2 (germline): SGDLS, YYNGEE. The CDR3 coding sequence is TGTGCCAGCAGCGTAGCCCCGAGCTCCTACAATGAGCAGTTCTTC. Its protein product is CASSVAPSSYNEQFF. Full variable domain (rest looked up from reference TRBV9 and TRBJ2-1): DSGVTQTPKHLITATGQRVTLRCSPRSGDLSVYWYQQSLDQGLQFLIQYYNGEERAKGNILERFSAQQFPDLHSELNLSSLELGDSALYFCASSVAPSSYNEQFFGPGTRLTVL.

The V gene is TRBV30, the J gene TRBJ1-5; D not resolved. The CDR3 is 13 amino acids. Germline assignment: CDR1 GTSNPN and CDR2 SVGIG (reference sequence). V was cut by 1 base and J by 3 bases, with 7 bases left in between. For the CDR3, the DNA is TGTGCCTGGAGTGGGGAGAACAATCAGCCCCAGCATTTT. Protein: CAWSGENNQPQHF.